This entry describes one TCR beta chain. Its antigen remains unknown. Every bit of the isolated RNA underwent reverse transcription, so sequencing read expressed TCRB transcripts. Sequenced by immunoSEQ multiplex PCR; TCRdb stores in-frame clones only, minus some. The sample contains about 900,000 clones, around a sixth of which appear only once. This record comes from a study of beta chain features in type 1 diabetes. At the level of the study: Healthy donors, compared against patients, showed similar age, gender and cell yields.

Study-wide results and caveats: Moderate yet significant TCRB CDR3 shortening was seen in Type 1 diabetes patients in all four CD4+ subsets. HLA effects on TCRB rearrangement stayed unresolved here.

V lost 4 bases and J 0 bases, leaving 13 bases between the germline ends. From germline, CDR1 is SNHLY and CDR2 FYNNEI. The CDR3 runs to 16 residues. This chain uses TRBV2 with TRBJ1-5; no firm D call. The TCR originated in a woman in her late teens or twenties in good health. The source material was naive CD4+ T cells from blood. CDR3 DNA: TGTGCCAGCAGTGTCAAGGCGGCTTATAGCAATCAGCCCCAGCATTTT. This encodes CASSVKAAYSNQPQHF.